This T cell receptor (beta chain) was captured by sequencing in a study of T-cell memory formation after mild COVID-19 (dated by TCRdb to the early 2020s). Broadly, across the study: TCR sequence clusters from the two donors were largely donor specific. T-cell clones expanding and contracting after mild COVID-19 in two donors were tracked by longitudinal TCRalpha and TCRbeta repertoire sequencing. The cohort comprised two young, previously healthy adult volunteers, one female and one male. What the work shows at the level of the full study, not this receptor alone: Clones contracting from day 15 to 85 had balanced CD4/CD8 phenotypes, while a second wave expanding from day 15 to 37 was biased towards CD4+. Contracting CD4+ clones appeared mostly in the CM and EM memory subsets, whereas CD8+ clones were enriched in EMRA. The second-wave clones that peaked on day 37 were not confirmed to be SARS-CoV-2 specific. The detection of some responding clones in pre-infection memory suggests that pre-existing cross-reactive memory T cells joined the SARS-CoV-2 response. Only a couple of mild cases were covered in the study, and larger cohorts including severe cases with pre-infection samples were considered necessary.

PBMCs were isolated by Ficoll-Paque density gradient centrifugation. V and J are truncated by 7 bases and 8 bases respectively, leaving an intervening sequence of 20 bases. The CDR3 spans 14 residues, from the cysteine through the phenylalanine. Here the CDR3 DNA is all that survives: 42 bases in frame from base 1. CDR1 and CDR2, looked up from the germline V gene, are MDHEN and SYDVKM. Regarding this clonotype: The target of this receptor is not known. Per-nucleotide qualities are absent, and no much larger clonotype sits a single base away.

Sequencing took place on an Illumina NovaSeq 6000. Using 5'RACE with constant-segment primers, TCRalpha and TCRbeta cDNA libraries were constructed, with sample barcodes and unique molecular identifiers added in the process. RNA was extracted from every sample with Trizol reagent. The libraries were amplified in two PCR steps, and the second step added a second sample barcode and Illumina TruSeq adapters. Libraries were sequenced on an Illumina NovaSeq with 2 x 150 bp paired-end reads. Under the source paper's analysis protocol: Demultiplexing of reads and collapsing into UMI-guided consensus sequences were performed with migec v1.2.7. Using mixcr v2.1.11, the UMI consensuses were aligned to TRA and TRB V and J templates and assembled into clonotypes. Expanded or contracted clonotypes were those called significant by both edgeR and NoisET, with noise models trained on biological replicates. For edgeR calls, the thresholds were a false discovery rate-adjusted p below 0.01 and a log2 fold-change of 1. As an exploratory analysis of dynamics, PCA with hierarchical clustering was applied to max-normalized trajectories of the 1000 most abundant clonotypes. The CD4 or CD8 phenotype of responding clones was assigned using the separately sequenced CD4+ and CD8+ repertoires. The public sequencing data were trimmed at Q25 with fastp and processed into clonotypes with MiXCR by TCRdb, which kept only in-frame beta chains. Under each unique CDR3 protein, matching rows form one entry showing the most common genes and DNA. The V and J calls reflect TCRdb's pipeline rather than the authors' work. The sample includes roughly 190,000 distinct CDR3 sequences, with approximately 10% observed a single time. The ten most abundant clones make up 2.5% to 3.5% of the sample.

The rearranged segments are TRBV28 and TRBJ1-1; TRBD1 is a weak D gene call, 6 bases matching. This clonotype was obtained from a man in his late teens or twenties who had mild COVID-19 (a few samples of this study predate the infection). The sample titles of this study are shuffled in the database, so cell type and time point are left out; the donor was told from shared clones. Sequenced material: PBMCs or a T cell subset sorted from them (not recorded which). For the CDR3, the sequence is CASTSGGGLLEAFF. In nucleotide form, the sequence is TGTGCCAGCACCTCCGGAGGGGGGTTACTAGAAGCTTTCTTT.